These T cell receptor beta chains were read from a single sample in a study of blood T cell repertoires in COVID-19. Profiled with immunoSEQ multiplex PCR; TCRdb holds only in-frame clones, not every one. The top ten hold roughly 1.4% of the sample, which has around 380,000 clones, more than 70% seen once. Sequencing was carried out using PBMCs or T cells enriched from blood (not recorded which). All receptors derive from a man aged 25-45 years who had recovered from COVID-19. Both conserved end residues are part of each CDR3. Fields, in order: clone size, D gene, CDR3 length, V gene, J gene, CDR3 DNA, CDR3 protein. A D gene is named only where the DNA matches it firmly. A clone size is listed for some rows: how often the clone was seen (once, few, many), or a class if it is expanded.

NA	TRBD2	13	TRBV3-1/TRBV3-2	TRBJ2-3	TGTGCCAGCGCGGGGGTAAGGTCAGATACGCAGTATTTT	CASAGVRSDTQYF
NA	NA	11	TRBV30	TRBJ2-5	TGTGCCTGGAGTCCCCGTGAGACCCAGTACTTC	CAWSPRETQYF
NA	TRBD1	15	TRBV6-4	TRBJ1-4	TGTGCCAGCAGTGCCGGACAGGGTCGCGGTGAAAAACTGTTTTTT	CASSAGQGRGEKLFF
few	TRBD1	16	TRBV11-2	TRBJ1-1	TGTGCCAGCAGCTTAGACGACAGGGGCTCGGGCACTGAAGCTTTCTTT	CASSLDDRGSGTEAFF
NA	TRBD1	13	TRBV19	TRBJ2-7	TGTGCCACCGCCGGACAGGGACCCTACGAGCAGTACTTC	CATAGQGPYEQYF
few	NA	13	TRBV5-1	TRBJ1-2	TGCGCCAGCAGCTCATCAGGGGACTATGGCTACACCTTC	CASSSSGDYGYTF
NA	NA	12	TRBV11-3	TRBJ1-1	TGTGCCAGCAGGTCTCTGAACACTGAAGCTTTCTTT	CASRSLNTEAFF
few	NA	16	TRBV14	TRBJ2-2	TGTGCCAGCAGCCCCTGGGGGGGCCCTACCACCGGGGAGCTGTTTTTT	CASSPWGGPTTGELFF
NA	TRBD1	14	TRBV27	TRBJ2-7	TGTGCCAGCAGTTTAAAGGGGGCCCCCTACGAGCAGTACTTC	CASSLKGAPYEQYF
NA	NA	13	TRBV30	TRBJ2-5	TGTGCCTGGGGGCAGCGGAATCAAGAGACCCAGTACTTC	CAWGQRNQETQYF
once	NA	15	TRBV5-4	TRBJ1-2	TGTGCCAGCAGCTTGGATCTAGAAGCTAACTATGGCTACACCTTC	CASSLDLEANYGYTF
NA	NA	15	TRBV7-2	TRBJ2-7	TGTGCCAGCGCACCGCTCGATAGCGGCTCCTACGAGCAGTACTTC	CASAPLDSGSYEQYF
NA	TRBD1	16	TRBV18	TRBJ1-2	TGTGCCAGCTCACCAGGGGCAGGGGGCCCGCAGTATGGCTACACCTTC	CASSPGAGGPQYGYTF
NA	TRBD2	16	TRBV4-2	TRBJ2-7	TGTGCCAGCAGCCAAGGGATAGCGGGGGTGGCCTACGAGCAGTACTTC	CASSQGIAGVAYEQYF
once	TRBD1	16	TRBV6-1	TRBJ2-5	TGTGCCAGCAGTGACCCGACAGGGGGAAGATTTGAGACCCAGTACTTC	CASSDPTGGRFETQYF
NA	NA	17	TRBV7-9	TRBJ1-4	TGTGCCAGCAGCTCGGATTGGTCGACAGAGGATAATGAAAAACTGTTTTTT	CASSSDWSTEDNEKLFF
NA	TRBD1	14	TRBV3-1/TRBV3-2	TRBJ1-2	TGTGCCAGCAGCCAAGGGGACAGAGACTATGGCTACACCTTC	CASSQGDRDYGYTF
NA	NA	13	TRBV30	TRBJ1-5	TGTGCCTGGAGCTTGTCGGGCAATCAGCCCCAGCATTTT	CAWSLSGNQPQHF
NA	TRBD1	13	TRBV18	TRBJ2-7	TGTGCCAGCTCACCGGGGACAGGGAGGGAGCAGTACTTC	CASSPGTGREQYF
NA	TRBD1	14	TRBV5-1	TRBJ2-7	TGCGCCAGCAGCTTGGAACAGGGGGCGGTCGAGCAGTACTTC	CASSLEQGAVEQYF
few	TRBD2	15	TRBV7-2	TRBJ2-3	TGTGCCAGCAGCCCTAGCGGGGGGGCCCAGAATACGCAGTATTTT	CASSPSGGAQNTQYF
NA	NA	13	TRBV12-3/TRBV12-4	TRBJ2-3	TGTGCCAGCAGTTCCTTCGGCACAGATACGCAGTATTTT	CASSSFGTDTQYF
NA	NA	13	TRBV7-9	TRBJ1-1	TGTGCCAGCAGCTCAGGGATGGAGACTGAAGCTTTCTTT	CASSSGMETEAFF
once	TRBD1	15	TRBV19	TRBJ1-5	TGTGCCAGTAGTATAATAGGGACAGCTAATCAGCCCCAGCATTTT	CASSIIGTANQPQHF
NA	NA	14	TRBV7-6	TRBJ2-3	TGTGCCAGCAGCTCCAAACCAGGGACAGATACGCAGTATTTT	CASSSKPGTDTQYF
NA	NA	13	TRBV5-1	TRBJ1-2	TGCGCCAGCAGCTTAGACAATTACTATGGCTACACCTTC	CASSLDNYYGYTF
NA	NA	13	TRBV27	TRBJ1-2	TGTGCCAGCAGTGGACAGTCTCTCTATGGCTACACCTTC	CASSGQSLYGYTF
NA	TRBD1	14	TRBV14	TRBJ1-1	TGTGCCAGCAGCCAAAACAGGGGGCAACCCAAAGCTTTCTTT	CASSQNRGQPKAFF
once	NA	14	TRBV3-1/TRBV3-2	TRBJ1-4	TGTGCCAGCAGCCCCGGGTCCAGAGGTGAAAAACTGTTTTTT	CASSPGSRGEKLFF
NA	NA	13	TRBV30	TRBJ1-6	TGTGCCTGGAGTGTTGGCCAATCTGGCCCCCTCCACTTT	CAWSVGQSGPLHF
NA	NA	19	TRBV12-2	TRBJ1-5	TGTGCAAGTCGCTTAGCCTCCGGGTTCGCGGGGGATAGCAATCAGCCCCAGCATTTT	CASRLASGFAGDSNQPQHF
NA	NA	15	TRBV6-9	TRBJ1-5	TGTGCCAGCAGTTCTCCCCCCGGAGGGATTCAGCCCCAGCATTTT	CASSSPPGGIQPQHF
once	TRBD1	17	TRBV9	TRBJ2-3	TGTGCCAGCAGCGTAGCCGGGACAGGGGCTTTGACAGATACGCAGTATTTT	CASSVAGTGALTDTQYF
NA	NA	12	TRBV12-3/TRBV12-4	TRBJ2-1	TGTGCCAGCAGTCCTCTTCGGTATGAGCAGTTCTTC	CASSPLRYEQFF
few	TRBD1	17	TRBV25-1	TRBJ1-3	TGTGCCAGCAGTGAAACGGGACAGCGAAGCTCTGGAAACACCATATATTTT	CASSETGQRSSGNTIYF
NA	NA	17	TRBV5-6	TRBJ1-6	TGTGCCAGCAGCTTGGCATGGGCGCAGGGAGGTAATTCACCCCTCCACTTT	CASSLAWAQGGNSPLHF
NA	TRBD1	15	TRBV4-1	TRBJ1-5	TGCGCCAGCAGCCGGAACACAGGGGGCAATCAGCCCCAGCATTTT	CASSRNTGGNQPQHF
NA	NA	15	TRBV24-1	TRBJ1-1	TGTGCCACCAGTCCCGGGACACTGGGTGACACTGAAGCTTTCTTT	CATSPGTLGDTEAFF
NA	NA	18	TRBV6-1	TRBJ1-6	TGTGCCAGCAGTGAAGAGGACTCCTTCAGCTCCTATAATTCACCCCTCCACTTT	CASSEEDSFSSYNSPLHF
NA	NA	13	TRBV29-1	TRBJ1-1	TGCAGCGTTGTCGCACAGCTGAACACTGAAGCTTTCTTT	CSVVAQLNTEAFF
NA	TRBD1	14	TRBV30	TRBJ2-7	TGTGCCTGGAGTGTGGACAGGGGTGCATACGAGCAGTACTTC	CAWSVDRGAYEQYF
NA	NA	15	TRBV19	TRBJ1-5	TGTGCCAGTACCCCCCAATTAGACAGGAATCAGCCCCAGCATTTT	CASTPQLDRNQPQHF